What follows are 17 T cell receptor beta chains derived from one specimen sequenced in a study of T-cell reconstitution after alpha-beta-depleted transplantation in children. Preparation of the TCRbeta library was carried out with unique molecular identifiers. In TCRdb, the PCR reads were re-called with MiXCR into one record per CDR3 protein. The data show roughly 200,000 distinct CDR3 sequences, roughly 6.6% seen once. Material: PBMCs, obtained before TCRalphabeta/CD19-depleted stem cell transplant. The source is a boy between 2 and 15 years old with acute lymphoblastic leukemia, due to receive a stem cell transplant.

Concerning this clonotype itself: This clone may be a read error of a much larger clone one base away. This rearrangement joins TRBV29-1 to TRBJ1-2; TRBD1 aligns across 9 bases. Germline CDR1 reads SQVTM; CDR2 reads ANQGSEA. Trimming removed 4 bases from V and 0 bases from J; junction bases left unmatched: 9. The CDR3 sequence is 16 residues long. The CDR3 nucleotides are TGCAGCGTTGGGCGGACCGGGACAGGGACTAACTATGGCTACACCTTC. It is translated as CSVGRTGTGTNYGYTF.

In this sample, this clonotype turned up once. The rearrangement links TRBV5-6 to TRBJ2-2; D is undetermined. Trimming cost V 9 bases and J 7 bases, with 19 bases left between them. Germline loops: CDR1 SGHDT, CDR2 YYEEEE. CDR3 length equals 14 residues. The CDR3 DNA sequence: TGTGCCACCGGCTTGAGTCGTGGTGTCGGGGAGCTGTTTTTT. Its protein product is CATGLSRGVGELFF.

In the case of this clonotype: A read error is possible here, since a much larger clone lies one base away. The rearrangement joins TRBV5-5 to TRBJ2-3; D may be TRBD2 (5 bases). The V end was cut by 3 bases, the J end by 2 bases, with 7 bases between. The V gene's germline CDR1 is SGHKS and CDR2 YYEKEE (reference sequence). This CDR3 contains 13 residues. CDR3 in amino acids: CASSSGITDTQYF. CDR3 DNA: TGTGCCAGCAGCTCCGGGATCACAGATACGCAGTATTTT.

The CDR3 nucleotides read TGTGCCAGCAGTTTAGCGCGTGACATAGGCAATCAGCCCCAGCATTTT. Translated: CASSLARDIGNQPQHF. J is TRBJ1-5 and V is TRBV12-3 or TRBV12-4; no definite D call. The V and J ends lost 0 bases and 2 bases respectively, with 11 bases between them. The CDR3 contains 16 residues.

This clonotype was detected ten times or more. V usage is TRBV6-5 and J usage is TRBJ2-2; 7 nucleotides match TRBD1. CDR1 MNHEY and CDR2 SVGAGI come from the germline V gene. V lost 1 base and J lost 6; bases outside the gene matches: 2. This CDR3 is 14 amino acids long. The CDR3 spells CASSYWDSAGELFF. The CDR3 nucleotides read TGTGCCAGCAGTTACTGGGACAGTGCCGGGGAGCTGTTTTTT.

This clonotype was seen many times. The chain joins TRBV10-3 to TRBJ2-1; D might be TRBD1 (7 bases). The CDR3 covers 16 residues. Germline lookup yields CDR1 ENHRY and CDR2 SYGVKD. The V and J ends lost 0 bases and 6 bases respectively, with 15 bases between them. In DNA form, the CDR3 reads TGTGCCATCAGTGAGTCGACTCAGGGGGGCTTCAATGAGCAGTTCTTC. Translation gives CAISESTQGGFNEQFF.

This clonotype appeared many times. The chain employs TRBV2 and TRBJ2-1, with D maybe TRBD1 (6 bases). Per germline, CDR1 SNHLY and CDR2 FYNNEI. Trimming cost V 5 bases and J 5 bases, with 16 bases left between them. CDR3 size: 15 residues. The CDR3 region is CASSKQGGSNNEQFF. The CDR3 bases are TGTGCCAGCAGTAAACAGGGTGGATCCAACAATGAGCAGTTCTTC.

The chain links TRBV10-3 to TRBJ1-2; 7 nucleotides agree with TRBD1. Germline V lookup: CDR1 ENHRY, CDR2 SYGVKD. This CDR3 is built from 14 residues. Losses at the gene ends were 10 bases for V and 0 bases for J; bases not matched to a gene: 8. The CDR3 loop is CATRGDRANYGYTF. In nucleotides, the CDR3 is TGTGCCACCCGGGGGGACAGAGCTAACTATGGCTACACCTTC.

The chain couples TRBV13 to TRBJ2-5; D ambiguous. The V end was cut by 5 bases, the J end by 4 bases, with 11 bases between. Germline CDR1 and CDR2: PRHDT and FYEKMQ (reference sequence). The CDR3 runs 13 residues. Here the CDR3 DNA reads TGTGCCAGCAGCCGGAGACGGGCAGAGACCCAGTACTTC. Amino acids: CASSRRRAETQYF.

This clonotype was counted a few times. The chain links TRBV20-1 to TRBJ1-6; 11 bases map to TRBD1. CDR1 DFQATT and CDR2 SNEGSKA come from the germline V gene (reference sequence). J was trimmed by 0 bases and V by 3 bases; bases with no gene match: 7. The CDR3 sequence is 18 residues long. As DNA, the CDR3 is TGCAGTGCTAGGGACAGGGGGCCCCATCACTCCTATAATTCACCCCTCCACTTT. It encodes CSARDRGPHHSYNSPLHF.

The gene calls are TRBV28 and TRBJ1-2, with a weak D call TRBD1 (5 bases). Trimming cost V 2 bases and J 5 bases, with 12 bases left between them. Germline lookup yields CDR1 MDHEN and CDR2 SYDVKM. The CDR3 is 14 amino acids. CDR3 loop: CASSLIQGPYGYTF. The CDR3 region has the DNA TGTGCCAGCAGTTTAATCCAGGGACCATATGGCTACACCTTC.

This clonotype was seen repeatedly, ten times or more. The chain recombines TRBV5-1 with TRBJ2-1; 10 nucleotides align to TRBD1. Germline CDR1 SGHRS, CDR2 YFSETQ. The trim removed 4 bases at V and 5 bases at J, leaving 6 bases unmatched. The CDR3 covers 15 residues. CDR3 in amino acids: CASSDRDRGNNEQFF. The CDR3 DNA follows: TGCGCCAGCAGCGACCGGGACAGGGGTAACAATGAGCAGTTCTTC.

The V gene is TRBV6-7, the J gene TRBJ1-5; D is possibly TRBD1 (5 bases). TRBV6-7 is marked as an open reading frame, function uncertain. The CDR3 totals 18 residues. Between the trimmed V and J ends, which lost 0 bases and 5 bases, there was a span of 20 bases. The CDR3 loop reads CASSYSQVWRGYHQPQHF. In nucleotides, the CDR3 is TGTGCCAGCAGTTACTCACAGGTATGGAGGGGATATCATCAGCCCCAGCATTTT.

This clonotype occurred many times. The chain has TRBV5-5 and TRBJ2-3; 9 bases are a match to TRBD2. V dropped 5 bases and J dropped 4; count of bases not matched to a gene: 8. From germline, CDR1 is SGHKS and CDR2 YYEKEE (reference sequence). The CDR3 consists of 15 residues. The CDR3 sequence is CASSRSGSGADTQYF. The CDR3, as DNA: TGTGCCAGCAGTCGTAGCGGGAGCGGGGCAGATACGCAGTATTTT.

In regard to this clonotype: A much larger clone differs by one base, so this may be a read error. The chain uses TRBV7-2 and TRBJ1-5; 7 bases line up with TRBD1. This CDR3 is 16 amino acids long. The J segment lost 0 bases and the V segment lost 4 bases, leaving 6 bases of the junction unmatched. Germline V gene data show CDR1 as SGHTA and CDR2 as FQGNSA. The CDR3 DNA sequence: TGTGCCAGCAGCTCAGTAGGGACAGATAGCAATCAGCCCCAGCATTTT. Protein: CASSSVGTDSNQPQHF. Full variable domain (remainder filled in from reference TRBV7-2 and TRBJ1-5): GAGVSQSPSNKVTEKGKDVELRCDPISGHTALYWYRQSLGQGLEFLIYFQGNSAPDKSGLPSDRFSAERTGGSVSTLTIQRTQQEDSAVYLCASSSVGTDSNQPQHFGDGTRLSIL.

Only a few counts were recorded for this clonotype. The rearrangement links TRBV6-2 or TRBV6-3 to TRBJ2-5; D possibly corresponds to TRBD2 (7 bases). V dropped 6 bases and J dropped 5 bases, with 16 bases sitting between them. Germline CDR1 is MNHEY and CDR2 is SVGEGT. This CDR3 has 14 residues. The CDR3 spells CASRQPGEGETQYF. CDR3 DNA: TGTGCCAGCAGGCAACCAGGGGAGGGGGAGACCCAGTACTTC.

This clonotype appeared many times. The chain links TRBV7-9 to TRBJ1-3, with TRBD1 identical over 10 bases. The V gene end was trimmed by 5 bases and the J gene end by 2 bases; junction bases not matched to a gene: 3. Germline loops: CDR1 SEHNR, CDR2 FQNEAQ (reference sequence). The CDR3 consists of 15 residues. CDR3 in DNA: TGTGCCAGCAGCCGTGGACAGGGGGCTGGAAACACCATATATTTT. Its protein product is CASSRGQGAGNTIYF.